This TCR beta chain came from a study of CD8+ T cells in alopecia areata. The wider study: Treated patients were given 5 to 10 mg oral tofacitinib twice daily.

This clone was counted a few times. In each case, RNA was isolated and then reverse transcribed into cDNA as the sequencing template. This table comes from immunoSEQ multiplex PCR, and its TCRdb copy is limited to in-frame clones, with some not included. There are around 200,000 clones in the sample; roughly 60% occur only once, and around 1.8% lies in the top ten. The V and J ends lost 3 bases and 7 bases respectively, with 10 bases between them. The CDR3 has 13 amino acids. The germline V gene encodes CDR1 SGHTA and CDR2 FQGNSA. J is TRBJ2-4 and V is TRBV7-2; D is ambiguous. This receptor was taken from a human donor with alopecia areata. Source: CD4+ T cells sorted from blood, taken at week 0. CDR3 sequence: CASSFRELNIQYF. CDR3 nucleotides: TGTGCCAGCAGCTTTCGCGAACTGAACATTCAGTACTTC.